This T cell receptor (beta chain) was found in a study of technical replicates of blood from several donors. The CDR3 runs 15 residues. The germline V gene has CDR1 MNHEY and CDR2 SMNVEV (reference sequence). Trimming cost V 6 bases and J 0 bases; bases outside gene matches: 0. Using immunoSEQ multiplex PCR, the repertoire was profiled, and TCRdb retains in-frame clones only, with some absent. Among under 85,000 clones, 95% to 98% were seen once, and the ten largest hold 0.18%. V gene TRBV27 combines with J gene TRBJ2-2; 11 bases map to TRBD2. This receptor was obtained from a human donor in good health. The material sequenced was T cells isolated from PBMCs. The CDR3 coding sequence is TGTGCCAGCAGGGGACTAGCGGCGAACACCGGGGAGCTGTTTTTT. Its protein is CASRGLAANTGELFF.